Listed below are T cell receptor beta chains from one sample, sequenced in a study of PD-1 blockade in classical Hodgkin lymphoma. Data came from immunoSEQ multiplex PCR; TCRdb stores just in-frame clones and leaves some out. The sample consists of 150,000 or so clones, 78% of them appearing once. This specimen was peripheral blood mononuclear cells (PBMCs), taken before the second cycle of nivolumab. These receptors were collected from a human donor with classical Hodgkin lymphoma. The CDR3 runs from the conserved cysteine through the conserved F or W. Each record gives: V gene, D gene, clone size, J gene, CDR3 protein, CDR3 DNA. A D gene is named only where the DNA matches it firmly. Not every row has a clone size; where given, it reads once, few, many or a size class.

TRBV19	NA	NA	TRBJ1-5	CASRRQGNQPQHF	TGTGCCAGTCGGAGGCAGGGCAATCAGCCCCAGCATTTT
TRBV6-1	NA	NA	TRBJ1-4	CASSEGRDLNEKLFF	TGTGCCAGCAGTGAAGGGAGGGACCTTAATGAAAAACTGTTTTTT
TRBV6-6	NA	NA	TRBJ2-1	CASSYAENEQFF	TGTGCCAGCAGTTACGCGGAGAATGAGCAGTTCTTC
TRBV28	NA	NA	TRBJ1-2	CASSLPRRNYGYTF	TGTGCCAGCAGTTTACCAAGGAGGAACTATGGCTACACCTTC
TRBV7-6	TRBD2	NA	TRBJ2-1	CASSSLAGGRNEQFF	TGTGCCAGCAGCTCCCTAGCGGGAGGACGCAATGAGCAGTTCTTC
TRBV19	TRBD1	few	TRBJ2-2	CASSSDRGRVAGELFF	TGTGCCAGTAGTAGTGACAGGGGGCGTGTAGCCGGGGAGCTGTTTTTT
TRBV9	NA	NA	TRBJ1-1	CASSVQARDTEAFF	TGTGCCAGCAGCGTACAGGCAAGGGACACTGAAGCTTTCTTT
TRBV6-5	TRBD1	NA	TRBJ2-7	CASSYSRGQGFYEQYF	TGTGCCAGCAGTTACTCGCGAGGACAGGGGTTCTACGAGCAGTACTTC
TRBV19	NA	NA	TRBJ1-5	CASSIWVTVEGQPQHF	TGTGCCAGTAGTATCTGGGTCACCGTCGAAGGTCAGCCCCAGCATTTT
TRBV7-9	TRBD1	NA	TRBJ2-1	CASSHGQGLWNEQFF	TGTGCCAGCAGCCATGGACAGGGGCTTTGGAATGAGCAGTTCTTC
TRBV2	NA	NA	TRBJ2-3	CASSEGQGGHSDTQYF	TGTGCCAGCAGTGAAGGACAGGGAGGGCACTCAGATACGCAGTATTTT
TRBV5-6	NA	NA	TRBJ2-7	CASSLGGGYEQYF	TGTGCCAGCAGCTTGGGGGGCGGCTACGAGCAGTACTTC
TRBV7-2	TRBD2	once	TRBJ2-3	CASSYPGLAAPGTDTQYF	TGTGCCAGCAGTTATCCGGGACTAGCGGCTCCGGGCACAGATACGCAGTATTTT
TRBV6-6	NA	few	TRBJ1-4	CASSYPERGNEKLFF	TGTGCCAGCAGTTACCCGGAGAGGGGGAATGAAAAACTGTTTTTT
TRBV10-3	NA	once	TRBJ1-2	CAISEWGDGYTF	TGTGCCATCAGTGAGTGGGGGGACGGCTACACCTTC
TRBV19	NA	NA	TRBJ1-6	CASRTYNSPLHF	TGTGCCAGCAGGACCTATAATTCACCCCTCCACTTT
TRBV7-8	NA	NA	TRBJ2-5	CASSYLGQFQETQYF	TGTGCCAGCAGCTATCTAGGACAGTTCCAAGAGACCCAGTACTTC
TRBV5-8	NA	NA	TRBJ1-2	CASSFGGAPNYGYTF	TGTGCCAGCAGCTTCGGCGGGGCGCCTAACTATGGCTACACCTTC
TRBV25-1	NA	NA	TRBJ1-1	CASSEWVGNTEAFF	TGTGCCAGCAGTGAATGGGTCGGGAACACTGAAGCTTTCTTT
TRBV19	TRBD1	NA	TRBJ1-2	CASSSRDRVGYGYTF	TGTGCCAGTAGTAGCCGGGACAGGGTTGGCTATGGCTACACCTTC
TRBV27	TRBD1	NA	TRBJ1-1	CASSPGQGRQWNTEAFF	TGTGCCAGCAGTCCGGGACAGGGGAGACAGTGGAACACTGAAGCTTTCTTT
TRBV7-2	TRBD2	few	TRBJ2-1	CASSLAVSGVVYYNEQFF	TGTGCCAGCAGCTTAGCGGTTAGCGGGGTTGTATATTACAATGAGCAGTTCTTC
TRBV7-9	NA	NA	TRBJ1-5	CASSLEGRDNQPQHF	TGTGCCAGCAGCTTAGAGGGCAGGGACAATCAGCCCCAGCATTTT
TRBV9	TRBD1	NA	TRBJ2-3	CASSVQDRVTDTQYF	TGTGCCAGCAGCGTACAGGACAGGGTCACAGATACGCAGTATTTT
TRBV25-1	TRBD1	NA	TRBJ1-6	CASSVGTGVSSPLHF	TGTGCCAGCAGTGTAGGGACAGGGGTTTCTTCACCCCTCCACTTT
TRBV29-1	TRBD2	NA	TRBJ2-3	CSVPGLAKDTQYF	TGCAGCGTCCCCGGACTAGCAAAAGATACGCAGTATTTT
TRBV6-5	TRBD1	NA	TRBJ1-3	CASSLRGQGLNTIYF	TGTGCCAGCAGTTTGCGAGGACAGGGATTGAACACCATATATTTT
TRBV7-7	TRBD2	NA	TRBJ2-7	CASSFGLAGQGSEQYF	TGTGCCAGCAGCTTCGGACTAGCGGGACAAGGCTCCGAGCAGTACTTC
TRBV7-2	TRBD2	once	TRBJ2-1	CASSNWGLAGHNEQFF	TGTGCCAGCAGCAACTGGGGACTAGCGGGCCACAATGAGCAGTTCTTC
TRBV20-1	TRBD1	NA	TRBJ1-2	CSAPAGGGYTF	TGCAGTGCACCCGCAGGGGGAGGCTACACCTTC
TRBV14	TRBD2	NA	TRBJ2-7	CASSQEVGGRYPYEQYF	TGTGCCAGCAGCCAAGAAGTGGGCGGGAGGTATCCGTACGAGCAGTACTTC
TRBV11-1	NA	once	TRBJ2-3	CASSLEVRDITDTQYF	TGTGCCAGCAGCTTAGAGGTCAGGGACATCACAGATACGCAGTATTTT
TRBV5-6	TRBD1	few	TRBJ1-4	CASSLGGRQGAGKLFF	TGTGCCAGCAGCTTGGGCGGTCGGCAGGGGGCAGGAAAACTGTTTTTT
TRBV2	TRBD1	NA	TRBJ2-7	CASGQGPFYEQYF	TGTGCCAGCGGACAGGGGCCCTTCTACGAGCAGTACTTC
TRBV7-9	NA	NA	TRBJ2-1	CASSFAGSSYNEQFF	TGTGCCAGCAGCTTCGCGGGGAGCTCCTACAATGAGCAGTTCTTC
TRBV7-9	TRBD1	NA	TRBJ2-3	CASITGDWSDTQYF	TGTGCCAGCATTACAGGGGATTGGTCAGATACGCAGTATTTT
TRBV7-2	NA	NA	TRBJ2-7	CASSLNSGPLGGEQYF	TGTGCCAGCAGCTTAAACTCGGGACCTCTTGGTGGCGAGCAGTACTTC
TRBV2	TRBD1	few	TRBJ1-4	CASSEEQGGEKLFF	TGTGCCAGCAGTGAAGAACAGGGGGGAGAAAAACTGTTTTTT
TRBV10-1	TRBD2	NA	TRBJ2-3	CASSRGLADFTDTQYF	TGCGCCAGCAGCCGGGGACTAGCGGATTTCACAGATACGCAGTATTTT
TRBV2	NA	few	TRBJ2-7	CASALGPASEQYF	TGTGCCAGCGCACTAGGGCCGGCGAGCGAGCAGTACTTC
TRBV19	NA	NA	TRBJ2-7	CASTTTHSYEQYF	TGTGCCAGTACGACAACCCACTCCTACGAGCAGTACTTC
TRBV28	TRBD1	NA	TRBJ1-2	CASSLGAPGTGYYGYTF	TGTGCCAGCAGTTTAGGCGCTCCCGGGACAGGGTACTATGGCTACACCTTC
TRBV6-5	NA	once	TRBJ1-1	CASSSEAEAFF	TGTGCCAGCAGTTCTGAGGCTGAAGCTTTCTTT
TRBV7-2	NA	NA	TRBJ1-2	CASSSPTGRGYTF	TGTGCCAGCAGCTCTCCCACAGGGCGAGGCTACACCTTC
TRBV28	TRBD1	NA	TRBJ2-2	CASTWDRGRTGELFF	TGTGCCAGCACTTGGGACAGGGGTCGGACCGGGGAGCTGTTTTTT
TRBV6-6	NA	NA	TRBJ1-1	CASSRRGTPQREAFF	TGTGCCAGCAGCCGTAGGGGCACACCCCAAAGAGAAGCTTTCTTT
TRBV30	NA	NA	TRBJ1-4	CAWSAGLQGEKLFF	TGTGCCTGGAGTGCTGGCCTGCAGGGCGAAAAACTGTTTTTT
TRBV10-3	TRBD2	once	TRBJ2-7	CAISSYRGGSYEQYF	TGTGCCATCAGTTCCTACCGGGGGGGGTCCTACGAGCAGTACTTC
TRBV28	NA	NA	TRBJ1-5	CASTSGEGNQPQHF	TGTGCCAGCACCTCAGGGGAGGGCAATCAGCCCCAGCATTTT
TRBV5-1	TRBD1	NA	TRBJ1-1	CASSLGGWDTEAFF	TGCGCCAGCAGCTTAGGGGGCTGGGACACTGAAGCTTTCTTT
TRBV29-1	NA	NA	TRBJ1-5	CSASDGILGNQPQHF	TGCAGCGCTTCGGACGGGATATTAGGCAATCAGCCCCAGCATTTT
TRBV5-1	NA	NA	TRBJ2-6	CASSLEFFPGANVLTF	TGCGCCAGCAGCTTGGAATTCTTTCCTGGGGCCAACGTCCTGACTTTC
TRBV18	TRBD1	NA	TRBJ2-5	CASSPPWDSKETQYF	TGTGCCAGCTCACCACCGTGGGACAGCAAAGAGACCCAGTACTTC
TRBV27	TRBD2	NA	TRBJ2-2	CASLPIPGLAGRELFF	TGTGCCAGCCTCCCCATTCCGGGACTAGCGGGAAGGGAGCTGTTTTTT
TRBV11-2	TRBD1	NA	TRBJ2-2	CASSSLPGQGVVGELFF	TGTGCCAGCAGCTCCCTTCCGGGACAGGGGGTCGTCGGGGAGCTGTTTTTT
TRBV7-9	NA	NA	TRBJ1-3	CASSRERLSSGNTIYF	TGTGCCAGCAGCCGGGAAAGGTTGAGCTCTGGAAACACCATATATTTT
TRBV29-1	NA	NA	TRBJ1-1	CSVEEEQGSEAFF	TGCAGCGTTGAAGAGGAGCAGGGATCTGAAGCTTTCTTT
TRBV28	NA	NA	TRBJ2-2	CALGGRYTGELFF	TGTGCCCTGGGGGGCAGGTACACCGGGGAGCTGTTTTTT
TRBV6-1	NA	NA	TRBJ2-5	CASSIQLQETQYF	TGTGCCAGCAGTATACAGCTCCAAGAGACCCAGTACTTC